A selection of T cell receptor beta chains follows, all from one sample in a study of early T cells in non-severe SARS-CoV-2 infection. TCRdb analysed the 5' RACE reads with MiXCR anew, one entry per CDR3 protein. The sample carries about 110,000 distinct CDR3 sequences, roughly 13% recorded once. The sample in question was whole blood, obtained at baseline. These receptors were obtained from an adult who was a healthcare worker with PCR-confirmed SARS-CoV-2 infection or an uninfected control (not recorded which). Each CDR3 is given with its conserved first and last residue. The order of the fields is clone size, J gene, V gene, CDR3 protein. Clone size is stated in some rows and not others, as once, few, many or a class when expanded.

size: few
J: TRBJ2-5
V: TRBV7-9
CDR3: CASSPHQETQYF

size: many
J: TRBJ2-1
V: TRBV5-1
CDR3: CASSLFLGQGGNEQFF

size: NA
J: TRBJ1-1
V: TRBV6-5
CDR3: CASRRTRGLNTEAFF

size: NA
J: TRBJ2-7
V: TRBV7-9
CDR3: CASSGPDRVGEQYF

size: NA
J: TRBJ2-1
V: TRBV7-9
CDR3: CASSNRLAGDEQFF

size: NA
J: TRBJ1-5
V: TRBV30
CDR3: CAWSVKGTQPQHF

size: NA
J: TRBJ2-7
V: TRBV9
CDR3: CASSFSGDPYEQYF

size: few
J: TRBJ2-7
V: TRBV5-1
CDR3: CASRLGYSLAGDTYEQYF

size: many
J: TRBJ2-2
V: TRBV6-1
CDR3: CASPEDRPLQITGELFF

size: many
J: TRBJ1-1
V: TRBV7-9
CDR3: CASRPSEEGTGTEAFF

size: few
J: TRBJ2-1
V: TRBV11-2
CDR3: CASKGTANNEQFF

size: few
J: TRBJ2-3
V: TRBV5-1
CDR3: CASSLDSGGARTDTQYF

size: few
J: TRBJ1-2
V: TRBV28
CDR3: CASSLTGRGQSGYTF

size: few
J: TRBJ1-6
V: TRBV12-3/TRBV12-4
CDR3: CASSLDTVLGGNSPLHF

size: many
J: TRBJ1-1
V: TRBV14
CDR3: CASSQDRQGISGMNTEAFF

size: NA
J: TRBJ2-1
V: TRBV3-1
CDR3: CASSTSSSYNEQFF

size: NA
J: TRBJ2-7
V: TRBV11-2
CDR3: CASSFKSYEQYF

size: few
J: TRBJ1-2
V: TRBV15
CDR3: CATSIFVTNYGYTF

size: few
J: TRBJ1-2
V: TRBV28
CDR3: CASSLVLLGSYGYTF

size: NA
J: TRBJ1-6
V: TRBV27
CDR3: CASSSLGGSPLHF

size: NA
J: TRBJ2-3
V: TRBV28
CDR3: CASSSSGGDLVADTQYF

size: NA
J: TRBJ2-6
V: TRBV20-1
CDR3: CSARASRVSSGANVLTF

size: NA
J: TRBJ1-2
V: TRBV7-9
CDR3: CASSHVVATNYGYTF

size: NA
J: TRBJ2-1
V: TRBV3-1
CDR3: CASSGEVEQFF

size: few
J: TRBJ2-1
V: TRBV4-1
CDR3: CASSFSGGAPEQFF

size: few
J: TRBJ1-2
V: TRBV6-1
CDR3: CASTRPGAFYGYTF

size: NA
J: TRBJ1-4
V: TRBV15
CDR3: CATSSRGGEKLFF

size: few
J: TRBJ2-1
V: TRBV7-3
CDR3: CASSITGTDYNEQFF

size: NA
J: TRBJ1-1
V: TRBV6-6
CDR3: CASTGAGNTEAFF

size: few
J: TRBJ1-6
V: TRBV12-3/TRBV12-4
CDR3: CASTPRENSPLHF

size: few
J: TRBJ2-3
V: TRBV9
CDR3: CASSVGEGADTQYF

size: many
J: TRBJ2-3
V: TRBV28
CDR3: CASSSPSGTDTQYF

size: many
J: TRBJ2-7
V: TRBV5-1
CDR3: CASSTGHLYEQYF

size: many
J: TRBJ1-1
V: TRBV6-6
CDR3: CASTRIQGSNTEAFF

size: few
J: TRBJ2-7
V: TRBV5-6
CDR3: CASSPGQYYEQYF

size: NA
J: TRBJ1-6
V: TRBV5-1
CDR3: CASSPFTGDDSPLHF

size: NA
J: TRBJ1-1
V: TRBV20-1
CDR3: CSGHRVMNTEAFF

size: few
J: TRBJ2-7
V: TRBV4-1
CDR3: CASSQDITRTSYEQYF

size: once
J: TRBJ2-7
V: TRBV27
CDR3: CASSLSGGYSHEQYF

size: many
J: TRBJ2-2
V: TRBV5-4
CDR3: CASSFRPSSGELFF

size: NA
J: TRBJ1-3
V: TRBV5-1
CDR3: CASSSGTGSENTIYF

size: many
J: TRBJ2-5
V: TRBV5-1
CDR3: CASSLGLAALQETQYF

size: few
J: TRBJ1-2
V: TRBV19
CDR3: CASSIGGELGYTF

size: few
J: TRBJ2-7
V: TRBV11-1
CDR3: CASSRPGQGYEQYF

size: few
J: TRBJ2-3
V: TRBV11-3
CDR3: CASSFTGGGTDTQYF

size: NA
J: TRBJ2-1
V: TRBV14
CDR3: CASSQGLAAEQFF

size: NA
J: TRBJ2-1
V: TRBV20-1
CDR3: CSALSDGPAQFF

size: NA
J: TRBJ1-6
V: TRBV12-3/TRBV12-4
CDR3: CASSQGYSSLHF